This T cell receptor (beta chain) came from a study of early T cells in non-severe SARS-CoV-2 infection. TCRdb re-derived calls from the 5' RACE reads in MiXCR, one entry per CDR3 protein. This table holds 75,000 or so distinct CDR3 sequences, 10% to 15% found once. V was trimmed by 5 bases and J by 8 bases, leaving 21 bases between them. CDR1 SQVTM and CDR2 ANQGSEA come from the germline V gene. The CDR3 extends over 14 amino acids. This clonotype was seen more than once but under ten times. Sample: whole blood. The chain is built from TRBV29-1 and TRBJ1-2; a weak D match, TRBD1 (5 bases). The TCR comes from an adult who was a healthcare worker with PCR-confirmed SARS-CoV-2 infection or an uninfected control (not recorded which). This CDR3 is CSVRDSGFPGGYTF. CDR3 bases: TGCAGCGTTAGAGATTCAGGGTTTCCCGGCGGCTACACCTTC.